One and the same sample provided the 3 T cell receptor beta chains below, sequenced in a study of T-cell reconstitution after alpha-beta-depleted transplantation in children. Unique molecular identifiers were built into the TCRbeta library. TCRdb independently ran MiXCR on the PCR reads; one entry per CDR3 protein. The sample lists 600,000 to 700,000 distinct CDR3 sequences; roughly 14% were seen once. Sequenced here: PBMCs, sampled before TCRalphabeta/CD19-depleted stem cell transplant. The receptors come from a girl aged 2-15 years with congenital amegakaryocytic thrombocytopenia, due to receive a stem cell transplant.

Ten or more counts support this clonotype. The chain couples TRBV4-1 to TRBJ1-5, with D hard to call. Germline V lookup: CDR1 MGHRA, CDR2 YSYEKL. This CDR3 comprises 15 residues. Trimming took 0 bases from V and 0 from J, leaving 6 bases between them. This chain's CDR3 is CASSQDMGSNQPQHF. In nucleotides, the CDR3 is TGCGCCAGCAGCCAAGATATGGGTAGCAATCAGCCCCAGCATTTT.

In its sample, this clonotype was seen a few times. This rearrangement joins TRBV18 to TRBJ1-4, with no clear D. CDR1 and CDR2 (germline): KGHSH, LQKENI. V lost 2 bases, J lost 6 bases, and 13 bases lay in between. The CDR3 spans 15 residues. CDR3 sequence reads: CASSPSGVTYEKLFF. The CDR3 DNA is TGTGCCAGCTCACCATCTGGGGTGACTTATGAAAAACTGTTTTTT.

Only a few counts were recorded for this clonotype. The chain uses TRBV5-5 and TRBJ2-1, with D possibly TRBD2 on 6 matching bases. CDR1 SGHKS and CDR2 YYEKEE come from the germline V gene (reference sequence). CDR3 length: 14 residues. Trimming cost V 3 bases and J 5 bases, with 12 bases left between them. The CDR3 here is CASSWGGGNNEQFF. DNA of the CDR3: TGTGCCAGCAGCTGGGGAGGCGGGAACAATGAGCAGTTCTTC.